This TCR beta chain emerged from a study of tumor and adjacent non-tumor tissue in lung cancer. The library came from three nested PCR rounds adapted from ARM-PCR protocols. Using its own MiXCR run on the multiplex PCR reads, TCRdb lists one record per CDR3 protein. The sample holds some 70,000 distinct CDR3 sequences, nearly 70% seen once. Germline V gene data show CDR1 as SQVTM and CDR2 as ANQGSEA. This CDR3 spans 12 amino acids. V was pared by 1 base and J by 12 bases, with 7 bases of the junction left unmatched. Details on this clonotype: This clone may be a read error of a much larger clone one base away.

No cell sorting was done before RNA was extracted from the tissue. The normal lung tissue was taken more than 3 cm from the tumor edge. The sequenced sample was distant non-tumor lung tissue. The source of this sequence is a woman between 50 and 59 years old with non-small cell lung cancer. The V and J genes are TRBV29-1 and TRBJ2-5; 8 positions agree with TRBD2. DNA of the CDR3: TGCAGCGTTGAAGTAGAAGGCGGGGGGAAGTACTTC. It translates to CSVEVEGGGKYF.